The clone carrying this T cell receptor (beta chain) was recorded many times. CDR3 length: 14 residues. V gave up 5 bases and J gave up 6 bases; unmatched junction bases: 7. CDR1 and CDR2 (germline): KGHSH, LQKENI. Using around 10 ml of fresh peripheral blood, PBMCs were prepared. The data stem from a study of T cells in Graves' hyperthyroidism and ophthalmopathy. Study at large: Peripheral blood specimens were obtained at initial diagnosis, prior to any treatment.

Amplified regions were TCR beta CDR3 sequences from RNA transcripts. TCR CDR3 underwent first-round RT-PCR with the HTBI primer set. TCRdb recomputed calls from the multiplex PCR reads with MiXCR, one row per CDR3 protein. The data show fewer than 750,000 distinct CDR3 sequences, about 14% seen once. V is TRBV18 and J is TRBJ2-4; 7 bases are a match to TRBD1. Sequenced sample: blood. This clonotype originated in a woman in her forties or fifties with Graves' ophthalmopathy. CDR3 sequence: CASSSRAGGNIQYF. Written as DNA, the CDR3 is TGTGCCAGCTCAAGCCGGGCAGGGGGAAACATTCAGTACTTC.